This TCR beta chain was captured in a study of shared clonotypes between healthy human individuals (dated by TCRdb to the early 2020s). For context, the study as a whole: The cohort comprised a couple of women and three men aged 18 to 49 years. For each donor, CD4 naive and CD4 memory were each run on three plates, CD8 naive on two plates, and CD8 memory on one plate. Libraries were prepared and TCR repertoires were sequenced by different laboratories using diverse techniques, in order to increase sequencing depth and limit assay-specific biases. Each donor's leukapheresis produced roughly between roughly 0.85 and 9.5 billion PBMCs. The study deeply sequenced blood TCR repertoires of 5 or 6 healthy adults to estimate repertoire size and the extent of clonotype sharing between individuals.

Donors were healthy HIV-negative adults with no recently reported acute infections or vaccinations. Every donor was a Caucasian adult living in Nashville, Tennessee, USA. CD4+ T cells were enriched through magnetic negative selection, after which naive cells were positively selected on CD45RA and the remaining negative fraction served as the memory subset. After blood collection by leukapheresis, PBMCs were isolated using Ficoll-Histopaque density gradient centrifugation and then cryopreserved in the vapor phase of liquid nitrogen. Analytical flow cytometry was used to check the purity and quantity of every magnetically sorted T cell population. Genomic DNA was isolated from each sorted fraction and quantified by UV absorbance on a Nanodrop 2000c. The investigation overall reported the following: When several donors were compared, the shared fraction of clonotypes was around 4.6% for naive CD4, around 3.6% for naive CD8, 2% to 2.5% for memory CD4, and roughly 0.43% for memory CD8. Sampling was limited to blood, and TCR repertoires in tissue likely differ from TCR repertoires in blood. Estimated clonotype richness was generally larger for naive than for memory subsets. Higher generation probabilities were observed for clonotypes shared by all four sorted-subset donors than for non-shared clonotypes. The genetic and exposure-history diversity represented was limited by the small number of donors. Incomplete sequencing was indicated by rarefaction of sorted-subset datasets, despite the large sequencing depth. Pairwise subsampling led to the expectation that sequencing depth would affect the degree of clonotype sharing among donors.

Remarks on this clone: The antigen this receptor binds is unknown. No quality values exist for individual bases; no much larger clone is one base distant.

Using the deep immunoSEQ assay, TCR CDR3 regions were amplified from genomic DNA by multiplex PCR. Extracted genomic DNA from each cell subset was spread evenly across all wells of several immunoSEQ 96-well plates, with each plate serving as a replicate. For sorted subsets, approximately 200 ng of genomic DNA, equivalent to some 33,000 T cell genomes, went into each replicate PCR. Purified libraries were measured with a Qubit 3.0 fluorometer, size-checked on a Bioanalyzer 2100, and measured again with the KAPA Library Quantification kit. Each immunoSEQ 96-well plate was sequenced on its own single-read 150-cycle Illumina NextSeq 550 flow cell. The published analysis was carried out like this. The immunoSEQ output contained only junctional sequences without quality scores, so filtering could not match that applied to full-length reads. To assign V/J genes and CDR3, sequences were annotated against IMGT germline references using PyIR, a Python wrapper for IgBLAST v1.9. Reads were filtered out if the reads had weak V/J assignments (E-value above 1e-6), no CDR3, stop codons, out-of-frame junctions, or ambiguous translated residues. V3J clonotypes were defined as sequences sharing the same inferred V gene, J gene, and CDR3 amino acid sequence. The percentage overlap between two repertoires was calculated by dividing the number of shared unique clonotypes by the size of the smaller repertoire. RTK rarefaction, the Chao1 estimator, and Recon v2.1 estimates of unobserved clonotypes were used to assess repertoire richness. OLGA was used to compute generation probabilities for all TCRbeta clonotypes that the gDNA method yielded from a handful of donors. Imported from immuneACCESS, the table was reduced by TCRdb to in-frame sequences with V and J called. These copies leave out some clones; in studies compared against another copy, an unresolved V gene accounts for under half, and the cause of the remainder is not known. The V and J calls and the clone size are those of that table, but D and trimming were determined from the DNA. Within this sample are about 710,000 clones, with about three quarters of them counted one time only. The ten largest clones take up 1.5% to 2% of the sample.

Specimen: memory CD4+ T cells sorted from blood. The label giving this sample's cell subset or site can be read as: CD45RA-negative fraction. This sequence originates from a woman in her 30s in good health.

The nucleotides are TGTGCCAGCACCCACCCAACAGGTTACGAGCAGTACTTC. It is translated as CASTHPTGYEQYF. The chain is assembled from TRBV28 and TRBJ2-7; the D gene is possibly TRBD1, with 5 bases matching. The trim is 7 bases for V and 4 bases for J, with a gap of 14 bases between the germline ends. Measured from the cysteine to the phenylalanine, the CDR3 is 13 residues long. Only the CDR3 portion is preserved as DNA: 39 bases, with reading frame beginning at the first base. The germline V gene supplies CDR1 MDHEN and CDR2 SYDVKM.